The entry below gives a single T cell receptor beta chain sequence along with its context. These data originate in a study of T cell repertoires in cytomegalovirus infection. Losses at the gene ends were 5 bases for V and 7 bases for J; bases not matched to a gene: 8. Germline loops: CDR1 SNHLY, CDR2 FYNNEI. The CDR3 has 14 residues. MiXCR, run by TCRdb on the reads, gives a single entry per CDR3 protein. The sample holds 250,000 or so distinct CDR3 sequences, 15% to 20% seen once. Sequencing was carried out using CD8+ T cells from PBMCs. This sequence joins TRBV2 and TRBJ1-1; 9 positions agree with TRBD1. This sequence originates from a human donor in good health (CMV status not recorded). Some clones in this sample may be carry-over from other donors' samples. The DNA for the CDR3 is TGTGCCAGCAGTTATCCCGGGACAGGGATTGAAGCTTTCTTT. It is translated as CASSYPGTGIEAFF.